Each of the 25 T cell receptor beta chains below was sequenced from the same sample in a study of control samples from healthy donors and cancer patients. Data came from immunoSEQ multiplex PCR; TCRdb stores just in-frame clones and leaves some out. The table shows just over 150,000 clones, with about 94% occurring only once. Sequences were obtained from blood. The receptors were sampled from a woman between 40 and 55 years old in good health.

As to this clone: This same CDR3 is encoded by further DNA sequences in the sample. The J gene is TRBJ1-1, the V gene TRBV9; 7 bases line up with TRBD1. The CDR3 contains 14 residues. CDR1 is SGDLS, CDR2 YYNGEE, per germline. Losses at the gene ends were 2 bases for V and 4 bases for J; bases not matched to a gene: 5. Here the CDR3 reads CASSVNRGGTEAFF. CDR3 bases: TGTGCCAGCAGCGTTAACAGGGGTGGCACTGAAGCTTTCTTT.

The chain has TRBV6-2 or TRBV6-3 and TRBJ2-5; a weak D match, TRBD2 (6 bases). The CDR3 spans 14 residues. Germline lookup yields CDR1 MNHEY and CDR2 SVGEGT. V was pared by 6 bases and J by 1 base, with 12 bases between. The CDR3 DNA reads as TGTGCCAGCAGCCGGGACTGGGGCCAAGAGACCCAGTACTTC. It yields the protein CASSRDWGQETQYF.

This chain uses TRBV19 with TRBJ2-7, with a weak D call TRBD2 (6 bases). The CDR3 length is 14 residues. Germline V gene lookup returns CDR1 LNHDA and CDR2 SQIVND (reference sequence). Trimming shortened V by 1 base and J by 3 bases, and 10 bases separated the two germline ends. The DNA for the CDR3 is TGTGCCAGTAGTATAGCTGGAGGGTTCTACGAGCAGTACTTC. It codes for CASSIAGGFYEQYF.

The sample holds one count of this clone. The J gene is TRBJ1-6, the V gene TRBV10-1; D unclear. CDR3 size: 16 residues. Germline V gene lookup returns CDR1 WNHNN and CDR2 SYGVQD (reference sequence). The V and J ends lost 5 bases and 3 bases respectively, with 14 bases between them. CDR3 in amino acids: CASSMRGRSYNSPLHF. In DNA form, the CDR3 reads TGCGCCAGCAGTATGAGAGGGAGAAGCTATAATTCACCCCTCCACTTT.

This chain links TRBV25-1 with TRBJ1-1, with a tentative D call TRBD1 (5 bases). V lost 1 base, J lost 7 bases, and 10 bases lay in between. The length of the CDR3 is 13 residues. Germline loops: CDR1 MGHDK, CDR2 SYGVNS. The CDR3, as DNA: TGTGCCAGCAGTGAATCCCCCCAGGGTGAAGCTTTCTTT. This gives the protein CASSESPQGEAFF.

J is TRBJ1-6 and V is TRBV5-1, with a possible D match to TRBD1 (6 bases). Per the germline V gene, CDR1 is SGHRS and CDR2 is YFSETQ. V was shortened by 4 bases and J by 9 bases, with 26 bases between the two germline ends. The CDR3 has 18 residues. The CDR3 loop reads CASSHNLGGGTTFSPLHF. CDR3 DNA: TGCGCCAGCAGCCACAATCTGGGAGGGGGTACTACGTTTTCACCCCTCCACTTT. The full variable domain, completed using reference TRBV5-1 and TRBJ1-6, is KAGVTQTPRYLIKTRGQQVTLSCSPISGHRSVSWYQQTPGQGLQFLFEYFSETQRNKGNFPGRFSGRQFSNSRSEMNVSTLELGDSALYLCASSHNLGGGTTFSPLHFGNGTRLTVT.

As concerns this clone: The sample holds other DNA sequences that translate to the same CDR3. The CDR3 spells CASSFGETQYF. The CDR3 coding sequence is TGTGCCAGCAGCTTCGGCGAGACCCAGTACTTC. V gene TRBV5-6 combines with J gene TRBJ2-5; D remains ambiguous. The germline V and J ends were trimmed by 2 bases and 5 bases, with 4 bases remaining between them. The CDR3 consists of 11 residues. From germline, CDR1 is SGHDT and CDR2 YYEEEE.

This chain joins TRBV7-9 and TRBJ2-2; no definite D call. Per germline, CDR1 SEHNR and CDR2 FQNEAQ (reference sequence). The CDR3 runs 14 residues. The V end was cut by 5 bases, the J end by 1 base, with 8 bases between. CDR3 sequence reads: CASSVAGNTGELFF. In nucleotides, the CDR3 is TGTGCCAGCAGCGTCGCCGGGAACACCGGGGAGCTGTTTTTT.

The V and J genes are TRBV27 and TRBJ2-2; TRBD1 matches at 7 bases. CDR1 MNHEY and CDR2 SMNVEV come from the germline V gene (reference sequence). V gave up 2 bases and J gave up 1 base; unmatched junction bases: 4. The length of the CDR3 is 16 residues. Here the CDR3 DNA reads TGTGCCAGCAGTTTAGACGGACAGGTGAACACCGGGGAGCTGTTTTTT. Its protein is CASSLDGQVNTGELFF.

The chain combines TRBV5-1 with TRBJ2-6; no clear D gene. CDR1 SGHRS and CDR2 YFSETQ come from the germline V gene. The V gene lost 4 bases and the J gene lost 2 bases, with 16 bases spanning the gap. The CDR3 spans 17 residues. The CDR3 here is CASSRTDLVTGANVLTF. The CDR3 DNA follows: TGCGCCAGCAGCCGGACGGATTTGGTAACTGGGGCCAACGTCCTGACTTTC.

This chain connects TRBV9 to TRBJ1-1; the D is unclear. The V end was cut by 1 base, the J end by 4 bases, with 8 bases between. The CDR3 is 13 residues long. Germline V gives CDR1 SGDLS, CDR2 YYNGEE. This CDR3 reads CASSVTGSTEAFF. CDR3 in DNA: TGTGCCAGCAGCGTAACGGGGAGCACTGAAGCTTTCTTT.

This chain links TRBV7-9 with TRBJ1-2; the match to TRBD1 covers 10 bases. The CDR3 runs 15 residues. Trimming took 3 bases from V and 5 from J; bases not matched to a gene: 6. The germline V gene encodes CDR1 SEHNR and CDR2 FQNEAQ (reference sequence). CDR3 nucleotide sequence: TGTGCCAGCAGCTTGCAGGGACAGGGGACGTATGGCTACACCTTC. It encodes CASSLQGQGTYGYTF.

The chain employs TRBV12-3 or TRBV12-4 and TRBJ1-1; no reliable D call. The CDR3 sequence is 13 residues long. V was pared by 3 bases and J by 1 base, with 6 bases between. The CDR3 here is CASSFKGNTEAFF. The CDR3 DNA is TGTGCCAGCAGTTTTAAGGGGAACACTGAAGCTTTCTTT.

The chain has TRBV29-1 and TRBJ1-1; TRBD1 is a possible D gene (6 bases). Germline CDR1 reads SQVTM; CDR2 reads ANQGSEA. V lost 5 bases to trimming and J lost 5 bases, with 15 bases between them. CDR3 length: 13 residues. The CDR3 reads CSVHPTGTTEAFF. The DNA for the CDR3 is TGCAGCGTTCACCCTACAGGGACTACTGAAGCTTTCTTT. The complete variable domain, with remaining parts taken from reference TRBV29-1 and TRBJ1-1, reads SAVISQKPSRDICQRGTSLTIQCQVDSQVTMMFWYRQQPGQSLTLIATANQGSEATYESGFVIDKFPISRPNLTFSTLTVSNMSPEDSSIYLCSVHPTGTTEAFFGQGTRLTVV.

The chain joins TRBV6-5 to TRBJ1-1; weak D call: TRBD1 (5 bases). The CDR3 consists of 15 residues. Germline V gene data show CDR1 as MNHEY and CDR2 as SVGAGI. The V end was cut by 10 bases, the J end by 0 bases, with 18 bases between. CDR3 in amino acids: CATFTPGRMNTEAFF. CDR3 in DNA: TGTGCCACCTTCACCCCGGGACGGATGAACACTGAAGCTTTCTTT.

The CDR3 reads CAWISLGETQYF. The CDR3 DNA follows: TGTGCCTGGATCAGCCTTGGAGAGACCCAGTACTTC. This chain uses TRBV30 with TRBJ2-5; D unresolved. Per the germline V gene, CDR1 is GTSNPN and CDR2 is SVGIG (reference sequence). The V and J ends lost 4 bases and 4 bases respectively, with 10 bases between them. CDR3 size: 12 residues.

The chain combines TRBV6-5 with TRBJ1-5; D not resolved. From germline, CDR1 is MNHEY and CDR2 SVGAGI. V lost 7 bases and J lost 0, with 10 bases in between. This CDR3 has 14 residues. In nucleotides, the CDR3 is TGTGCCAGCAACGGACGGAATAGCAATCAGCCCCAGCATTTT. It specifies CASNGRNSNQPQHF.

The chain employs TRBV4-3 and TRBJ1-3; D remains unclear. This CDR3 contains 14 residues. Trimming shortened V by 0 bases and J by 4 bases, and 7 bases separated the two germline ends. Germline CDR1 LGHNA, CDR2 YSLEER. The CDR3 spells CASSQEGLGNTIYF. The CDR3 DNA reads TGCGCCAGCAGCCAAGAAGGCCTAGGAAACACCATATATTTT.

This rearrangement joins TRBV7-2 to TRBJ2-7; no reliable D call. This CDR3 has 14 amino acids. Trimming left V 5 bases short and J 0 bases short, with 11 bases between. CDR1 SGHTA and CDR2 FQGNSA come from the germline V gene. CDR3 nucleotide sequence: TGTGCCAGCAGCCCACACCGCGACTCCTACGAGCAGTACTTC. Its protein product is CASSPHRDSYEQYF.

This chain connects TRBV3-1 (or the pseudogene TRBV3-2) to TRBJ2-7; 8 nucleotides align to TRBD2. This CDR3 is 18 amino acids long. Trimming cost V 4 bases and J 3 bases; bases outside gene matches: 17. Germline-derived CDR1 and CDR2 are LGHDT and YNNKEL (reference sequence). The CDR3 coding sequence is TGTGCCAGCAGCCCCCGCCCTTCGGGGAGCGGGGGAATCTACGAGCAGTACTTC. Amino acid sequence: CASSPRPSGSGGIYEQYF.

The V gene is TRBV6-2 or TRBV6-3, the J gene TRBJ2-2, with 7 bases aligning to TRBD1. CDR1 and CDR2 from the germline V gene are MNHEY and SVGEGT. The CDR3 spans 17 residues. The J segment lost 2 bases and the V segment lost 5 bases, leaving 11 bases of the junction unmatched. DNA of the CDR3: TGTGCCAGCAGTACCGGGCCGGGACAGCTTAACACCGGGGAGCTGTTTTTT. Its translation is CASSTGPGQLNTGELFF.

This clone was seen a single time. This chain joins TRBV2 and TRBJ1-6; 9 positions match TRBD1. Losses at the gene ends were 5 bases for V and 7 bases for J; bases not matched to a gene: 6. This CDR3 has 15 residues. Germline lookup yields CDR1 SNHLY and CDR2 FYNNEI. CDR3 loop: CASSQQGARNSPLHF. CDR3 DNA sequence: TGTGCCAGCAGTCAACAGGGGGCGAGGAATTCACCCCTCCACTTT.

The CDR3 DNA follows: TGTGCCAGCAGCCCCCACACGATGAACACTGAAGCTTTCTTT. Amino acid sequence: CASSPHTMNTEAFF. The chain employs TRBV9 and TRBJ1-1, with unresolved D. V gave up 4 bases and J gave up 0 bases, with 10 bases separating them. The germline gives CDR1 SGDLS, CDR2 YYNGEE. The CDR3 contains 14 residues.

The chain combines TRBV10-3 with TRBJ1-2, with 8 bases identical to TRBD1. Germline CDR1 is ENHRY and CDR2 is SYGVKD. The CDR3 runs to 12 residues. J lost 3 bases, V lost 11 bases, and 5 bases had no gene match. The CDR3 coding sequence is TGTGCCTCTGGACAGGGAGACTATGGCTACACCTTC. Translation gives CASGQGDYGYTF.

This clone was picked up one time. This sequence joins TRBV5-5 and TRBJ1-1; D gene ambiguous. Trimming left V 4 bases short and J 0 bases short, with 16 bases between. The CDR3 is 16 amino acids. Germline V gene data show CDR1 as SGHKS and CDR2 as YYEKEE (reference sequence). CDR3 sequence reads: CASSPRSSTMNTEAFF. The CDR3 DNA is TGTGCCAGCAGCCCCCGGTCATCTACTATGAACACTGAAGCTTTCTTT.